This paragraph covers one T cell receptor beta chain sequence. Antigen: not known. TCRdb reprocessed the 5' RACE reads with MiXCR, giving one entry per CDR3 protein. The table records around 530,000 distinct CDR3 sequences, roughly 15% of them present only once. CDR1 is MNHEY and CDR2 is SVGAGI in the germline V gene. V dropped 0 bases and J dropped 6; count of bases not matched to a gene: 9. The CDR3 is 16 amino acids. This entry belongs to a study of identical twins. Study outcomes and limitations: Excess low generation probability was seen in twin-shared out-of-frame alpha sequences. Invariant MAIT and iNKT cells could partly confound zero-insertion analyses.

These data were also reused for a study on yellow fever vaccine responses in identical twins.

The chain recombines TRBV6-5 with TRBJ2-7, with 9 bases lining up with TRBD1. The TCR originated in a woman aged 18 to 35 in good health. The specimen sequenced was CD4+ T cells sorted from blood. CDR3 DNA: TGTGCCAGCAGTTACTCGAAAACAGGGGGCTCTGGCGAGCAGTACTTC. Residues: CASSYSKTGGSGEQYF.